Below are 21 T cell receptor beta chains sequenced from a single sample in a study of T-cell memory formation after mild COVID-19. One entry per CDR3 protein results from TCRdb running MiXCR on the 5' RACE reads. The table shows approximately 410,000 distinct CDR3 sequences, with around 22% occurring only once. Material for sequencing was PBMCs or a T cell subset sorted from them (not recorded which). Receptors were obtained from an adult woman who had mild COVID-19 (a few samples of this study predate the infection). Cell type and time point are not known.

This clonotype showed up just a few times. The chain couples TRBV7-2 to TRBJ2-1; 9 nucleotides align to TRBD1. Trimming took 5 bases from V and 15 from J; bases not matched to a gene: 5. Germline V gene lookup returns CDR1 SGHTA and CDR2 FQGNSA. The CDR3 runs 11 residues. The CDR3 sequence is CASSLDRGLFF. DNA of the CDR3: TGTGCCAGCAGCCTGGACAGGGGCTTGTTCTTC.

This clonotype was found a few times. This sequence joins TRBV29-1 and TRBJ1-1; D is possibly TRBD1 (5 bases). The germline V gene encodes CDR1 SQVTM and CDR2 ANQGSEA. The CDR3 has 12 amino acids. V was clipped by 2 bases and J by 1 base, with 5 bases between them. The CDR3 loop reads CSVEQGNTEAFF. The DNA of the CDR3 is TGCAGCGTTGAACAGGGGAACACTGAAGCTTTCTTT.

The CDR3 DNA follows: TGTGCCAGCAGCCCGGGACGGATAACTGCAACTAATGAAAAACTGTTTTTT. Its translation is CASSPGRITATNEKLFF. The chain employs TRBV7-9 and TRBJ1-4; weak D call: TRBD1 (5 bases). The V gene's germline CDR1 is SEHNR and CDR2 FQNEAQ (reference sequence). The CDR3 contains 17 residues. With 5 bases removed from V and 0 bases from J, the gap between germline ends came to 16 bases. The full variable domain, completed using reference TRBV7-9 and TRBJ1-4, is DTGVSQNPRHKITKRGQNVTFRCDPISEHNRLYWYRQTLGQGPEFLTYFQNEAQLEKSRLLSDRFSAERPKGSFSTLEIQRTEQGDSAMYLCASSPGRITATNEKLFFGSGTQLSVL.

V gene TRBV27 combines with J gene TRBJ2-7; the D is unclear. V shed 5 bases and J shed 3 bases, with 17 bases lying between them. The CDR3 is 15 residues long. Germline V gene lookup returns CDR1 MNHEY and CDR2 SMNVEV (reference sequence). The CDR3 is CASSPEFITIYEQYF. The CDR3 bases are TGTGCCAGCAGTCCCGAGTTCATCACCATCTACGAGCAGTACTTC.

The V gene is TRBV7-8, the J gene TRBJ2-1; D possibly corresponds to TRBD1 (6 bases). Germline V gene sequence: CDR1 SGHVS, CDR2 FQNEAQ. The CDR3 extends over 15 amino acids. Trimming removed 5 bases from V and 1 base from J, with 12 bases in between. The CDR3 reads CASSQGLISYNEQFF. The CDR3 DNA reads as TGTGCCAGCAGCCAGGGGCTCATATCCTACAATGAGCAGTTCTTC.

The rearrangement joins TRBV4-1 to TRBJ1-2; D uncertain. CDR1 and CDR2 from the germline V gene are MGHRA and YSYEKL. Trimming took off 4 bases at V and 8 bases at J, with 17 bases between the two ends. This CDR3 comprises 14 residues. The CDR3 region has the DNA TGCGCCAGCAGCCCCGTAATTGTCCGGAGCGGCTACACCTTC. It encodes CASSPVIVRSGYTF.

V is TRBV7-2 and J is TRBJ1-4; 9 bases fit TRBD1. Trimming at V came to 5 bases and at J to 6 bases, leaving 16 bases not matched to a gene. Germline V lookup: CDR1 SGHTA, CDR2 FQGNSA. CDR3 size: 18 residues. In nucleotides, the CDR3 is TGTGCCAGCAGCCGGAGGGACAGGGTCCTCTCAATAGATGAAAAACTGTTTTTT. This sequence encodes CASSRRDRVLSIDEKLFF.

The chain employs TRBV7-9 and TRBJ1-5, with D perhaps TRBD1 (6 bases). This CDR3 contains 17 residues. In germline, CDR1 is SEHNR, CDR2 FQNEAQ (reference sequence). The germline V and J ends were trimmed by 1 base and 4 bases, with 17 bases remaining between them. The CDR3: CASSLGLHREDNQPQHF. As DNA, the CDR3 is TGTGCCAGCAGCTTAGGCCTGCACAGGGAAGATAATCAGCCCCAGCATTTT.

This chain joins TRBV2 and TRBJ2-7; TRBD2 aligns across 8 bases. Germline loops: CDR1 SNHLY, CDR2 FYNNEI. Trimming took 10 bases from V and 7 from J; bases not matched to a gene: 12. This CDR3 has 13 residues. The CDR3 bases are TGTGCCACTCTGCGCGGGGGGCTTGGTGAGCAGTACTTC. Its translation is CATLRGGLGEQYF.

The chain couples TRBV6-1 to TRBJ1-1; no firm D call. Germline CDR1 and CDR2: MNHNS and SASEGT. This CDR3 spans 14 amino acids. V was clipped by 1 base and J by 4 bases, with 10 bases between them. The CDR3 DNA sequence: TGTGCCAGCAGTGAAGATGGGGAGTCCACTGAAGCTTTCTTT. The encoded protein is CASSEDGESTEAFF.

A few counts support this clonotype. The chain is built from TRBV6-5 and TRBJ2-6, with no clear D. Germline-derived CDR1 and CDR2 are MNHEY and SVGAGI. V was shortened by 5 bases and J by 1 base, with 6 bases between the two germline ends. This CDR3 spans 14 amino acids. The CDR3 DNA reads TGTGCCAGCAGTACAAATTCTGGGGCCAACGTCCTGACTTTC. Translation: CASSTNSGANVLTF.

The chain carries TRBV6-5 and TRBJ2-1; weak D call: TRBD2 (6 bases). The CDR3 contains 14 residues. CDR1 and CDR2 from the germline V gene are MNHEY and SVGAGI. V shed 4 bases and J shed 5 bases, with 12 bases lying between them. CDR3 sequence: CASSSGEAHNEQFF. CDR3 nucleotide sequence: TGTGCCAGCAGTTCGGGGGAGGCCCACAATGAGCAGTTCTTC.

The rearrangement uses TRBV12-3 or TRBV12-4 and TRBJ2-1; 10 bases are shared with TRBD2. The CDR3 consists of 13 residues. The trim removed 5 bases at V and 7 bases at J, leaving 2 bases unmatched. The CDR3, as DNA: TGTGCCAGCAGTGTTAGCGGGGGGAATGAGCAGTTCTTC. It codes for CASSVSGGNEQFF.

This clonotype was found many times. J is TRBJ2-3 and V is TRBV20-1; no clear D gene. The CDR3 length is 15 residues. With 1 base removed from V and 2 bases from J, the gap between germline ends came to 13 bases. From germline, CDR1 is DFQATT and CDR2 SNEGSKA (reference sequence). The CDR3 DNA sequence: TGCAGTGCTAGAGGGGGTGAGAGCTACACAGATACGCAGTATTTT. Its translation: CSARGGESYTDTQYF.

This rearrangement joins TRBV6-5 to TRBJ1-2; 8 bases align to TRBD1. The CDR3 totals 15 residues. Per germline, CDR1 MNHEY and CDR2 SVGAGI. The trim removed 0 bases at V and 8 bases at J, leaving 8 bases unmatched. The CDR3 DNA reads TGTGCCAGCAGTTACTCAGGACAGGGTTTAGTGGGCTACACCTTC. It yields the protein CASSYSGQGLVGYTF.

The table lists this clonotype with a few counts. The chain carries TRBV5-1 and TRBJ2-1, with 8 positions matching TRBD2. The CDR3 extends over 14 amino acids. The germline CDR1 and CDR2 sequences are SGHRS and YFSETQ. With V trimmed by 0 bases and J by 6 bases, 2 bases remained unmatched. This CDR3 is CASSLATSGNEQFF. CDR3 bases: TGCGCCAGCAGCTTGGCCACTAGCGGCAATGAGCAGTTCTTC.

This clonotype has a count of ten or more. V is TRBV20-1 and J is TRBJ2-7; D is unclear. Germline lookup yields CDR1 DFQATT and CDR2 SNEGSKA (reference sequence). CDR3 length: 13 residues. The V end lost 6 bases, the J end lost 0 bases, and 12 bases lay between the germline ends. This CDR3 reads CSALQLVSYEQYF. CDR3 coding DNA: TGCAGTGCCCTCCAGCTGGTCTCCTACGAGCAGTACTTC.

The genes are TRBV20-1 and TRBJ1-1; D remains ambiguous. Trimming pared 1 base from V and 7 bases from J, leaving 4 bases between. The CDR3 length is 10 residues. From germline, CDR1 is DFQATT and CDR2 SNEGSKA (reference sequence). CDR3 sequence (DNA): TGCAGTGCTAGAGGGTTTGAAGCTTTCTTT. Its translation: CSARGFEAFF.

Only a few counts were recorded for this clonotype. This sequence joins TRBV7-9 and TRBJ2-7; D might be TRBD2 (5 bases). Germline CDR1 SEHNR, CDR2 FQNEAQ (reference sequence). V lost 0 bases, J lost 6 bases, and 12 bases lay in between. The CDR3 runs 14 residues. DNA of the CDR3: TGTGCCAGCAGCTTAGCCCCTTCGGGGTCCGAGCAGTACTTC. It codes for CASSLAPSGSEQYF. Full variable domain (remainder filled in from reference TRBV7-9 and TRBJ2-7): DTGVSQNPRHKITKRGQNVTFRCDPISEHNRLYWYRQTLGQGPEFLTYFQNEAQLEKSRLLSDRFSAERPKGSFSTLEIQRTEQGDSAMYLCASSLAPSGSEQYFGPGTRLTVT.

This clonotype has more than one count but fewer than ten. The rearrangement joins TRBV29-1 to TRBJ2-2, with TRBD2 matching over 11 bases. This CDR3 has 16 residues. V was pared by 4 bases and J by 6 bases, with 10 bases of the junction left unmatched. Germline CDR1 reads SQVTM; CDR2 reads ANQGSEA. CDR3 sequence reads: CSVVLAGDLLAGELFF. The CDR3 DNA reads TGCAGCGTTGTACTAGCGGGAGACCTCCTGGCCGGGGAGCTGTTTTTT.

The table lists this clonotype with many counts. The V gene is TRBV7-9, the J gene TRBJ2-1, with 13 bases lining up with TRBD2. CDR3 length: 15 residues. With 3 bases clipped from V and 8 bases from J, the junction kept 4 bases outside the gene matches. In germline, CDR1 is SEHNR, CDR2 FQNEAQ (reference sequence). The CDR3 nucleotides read TGTGCCAGCAGCTTCGGACTAGCGGGAGTATATGAGCAGTTCTTC. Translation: CASSFGLAGVYEQFF. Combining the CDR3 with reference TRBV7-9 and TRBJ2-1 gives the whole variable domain DTGVSQNPRHKITKRGQNVTFRCDPISEHNRLYWYRQTLGQGPEFLTYFQNEAQLEKSRLLSDRFSAERPKGSFSTLEIQRTEQGDSAMYLCASSFGLAGVYEQFFGPGTRLTVL.